This T cell receptor beta chain comes out of a study of cytomegalovirus exposure and HLA in healthy donors. The PCR made use of 60 Vbeta and 13 Jbeta primers. Profiled with immunoSEQ multiplex PCR; TCRdb holds only in-frame clones, not every one. Among more than 85,000 clones listed, about 79% were seen once. Deletions cut 2 bases from V and 7 bases from J, with 11 bases between. Germline CDR1 and CDR2: SQVTM and ANQGSEA. CDR3 length: 12 amino acids. Though nominally healthy at sampling, donors likely had unrecorded immune exposures. V is TRBV29-1 and J is TRBJ1-1; no clear D gene. The sequencing sample was made of PBMCs. This clonotype was obtained from a female donor in good health and CMV-seropositive. For the CDR3, the DNA is TGCAGCGTTGAAAAGGTCGGAGATGAAGCTTTCTTT. Protein: CSVEKVGDEAFF. The entire variable domain, with the rest obtained from reference TRBV29-1 and TRBJ1-1, is as follows: SAVISQKPSRDICQRGTSLTIQCQVDSQVTMMFWYRQQPGQSLTLIATANQGSEATYESGFVIDKFPISRPNLTFSTLTVSNMSPEDSSIYLCSVEKVGDEAFFGQGTRLTVV.